The 3 T cell receptor beta chains below come from one sample, sequenced in a study of blood T cell repertoires in COVID-19 (dated by TCRdb to 2018 to 2021). Receptor amplification or capture employed the immunoSEQ multiplex PCR assay. The clones in this table, taken by TCRdb from immuneACCESS, are in-frame only. Not every clone is retained; where verified, under half of the shortfall comes from an unresolved V gene, and the cause of the rest is unknown. The sample profile shows roughly 340,000 clones; approximately 88% of them were found once. The top ten hold 3% of the sample. The specimen sequenced was peripheral blood. These receptors all come from a woman aged 25 to 39 with COVID-19, enrolled during active disease.

V gene TRBV4-1 combines with J gene TRBJ1-1; the match to TRBD1 covers 9 bases. This CDR3 has 15 residues. Trimming took 0 bases from V and 2 from J; bases not matched to a gene: 1. CDR1 is MGHRA and CDR2 is YSYEKL in the germline V gene. The chain's CDR3 is CASSQEDRGNTEAFF. CDR3 nucleotide sequence: TGCGCCAGCAGCCAAGAGGACAGGGGAAACACTGAAGCTTTCTTT.

The V call is TRBV5-1, the J call TRBJ2-7, with 7 nucleotides matching TRBD2. J gave up 6 bases and V 0 bases, and 6 bases lay outside the gene matches. CDR3 size: 14 residues. From germline, CDR1 is SGHRS and CDR2 YFSETQ. The chain's CDR3 is CASSLEGSGTEQYV. CDR3 coding DNA: TGCGCCAGCAGCTTGGAGGGGAGCGGGACCGAGCAGTACGTC.

V gene TRBV7-2 combines with J gene TRBJ2-3; D uncertain. V lost 5 bases to trimming and J lost 3 bases, with 12 bases between them. Germline V gene sequence: CDR1 SGHTA, CDR2 FQGNSA. This CDR3 is 14 amino acids long. This CDR3 reads CASSAAQVTDTQYF. The CDR3 DNA follows: TGTGCCAGCAGCGCCGCGCAAGTTACAGATACGCAGTATTTT.